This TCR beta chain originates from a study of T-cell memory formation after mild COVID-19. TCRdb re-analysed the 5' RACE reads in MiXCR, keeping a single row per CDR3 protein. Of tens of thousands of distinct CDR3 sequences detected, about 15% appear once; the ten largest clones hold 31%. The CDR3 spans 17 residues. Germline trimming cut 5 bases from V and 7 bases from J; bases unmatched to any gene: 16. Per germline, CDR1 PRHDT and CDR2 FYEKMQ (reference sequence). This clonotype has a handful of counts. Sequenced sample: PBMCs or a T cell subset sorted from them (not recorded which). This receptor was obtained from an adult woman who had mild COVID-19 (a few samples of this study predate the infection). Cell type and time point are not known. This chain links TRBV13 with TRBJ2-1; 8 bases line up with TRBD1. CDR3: CASSPLTMLDRANEQFF. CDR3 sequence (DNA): TGTGCCAGCAGCCCTCTCACAATGTTGGACAGGGCTAATGAGCAGTTCTTC.